The 28 T cell receptor beta chains given below trace back to one sample, sequenced in a study of T cell repertoires in cytomegalovirus infection. TCRdb reprocessed the reads with MiXCR, giving one entry per CDR3 protein. The table shows about 680,000 distinct CDR3 sequences, with roughly 24% occurring only once. Sequenced sample: CD8+ T cells from PBMCs. The origin of the receptors is a human donor in good health (CMV status not recorded). Some clones in this sample may be carry-over from other donors' samples.

In this sample, this clonotype turned up a few times. The chain carries TRBV7-9 and TRBJ2-7, with TRBD1 as a possible D gene (5 bases). CDR1 and CDR2 (germline): SEHNR, FQNEAQ (reference sequence). The CDR3 is made up of 14 amino acids. Here the CDR3 DNA reads TGTGCCAGCAGTTCCTCTATGGGGCCCCCTCTTGTGGGCGTC. Encoded protein: CASSSSMGPPLVGV.

The chain links TRBV28 to TRBJ1-2; D unresolved. Germline values: CDR1 MDHEN, CDR2 SYDVKM. This CDR3 has 14 amino acids. Between the trimmed V and J ends, which lost 2 bases and 1 base, there was a span of 8 bases. CDR3 nucleotides: TGTGCCAGCAGTTTAACGACCATTAACTATGGCTACACCTTC. Amino acid sequence: CASSLTTINYGYTF.

The J gene is TRBJ1-5, the V gene TRBV10-2; D perhaps matches TRBD1 (5 bases). Germline values: CDR1 WSHSY, CDR2 SAAADI. The CDR3 is made up of 16 amino acids. Trimming removed 3 bases from V and 0 bases from J, with 12 bases in between. CDR3 DNA: TGCGCCAGCAGTGACCTGGGGGATAATAGCAATCAGCCCCAGCATTTT. It encodes CASSDLGDNSNQPQHF.

The table lists this clonotype with many counts. This rearrangement joins TRBV7-8 to TRBJ2-7, with TRBD1 identical over 7 bases. Germline V gives CDR1 SGHVS, CDR2 FQNEAQ. The trim removed 5 bases at V and 2 bases at J, leaving 9 bases unmatched. The CDR3 runs to 15 residues. CDR3 amino acids: CASSLGTRGPYEQYF. The CDR3 DNA follows: TGTGCCAGCAGCCTAGGAACAAGGGGGCCCTACGAGCAGTACTTC.

The rearrangement joins TRBV19 to TRBJ1-1, with 7 nucleotides matching TRBD1. The CDR3 covers 14 residues. Germline V gene sequence: CDR1 LNHDA, CDR2 SQIVND (reference sequence). The trim removed 3 bases at V and 7 bases at J, leaving 8 bases unmatched. The CDR3 DNA reads as TGTGCCAGTAGTATCCCCGGGACAGCAATTGAAGCTTTCTTT. Protein product: CASSIPGTAIEAFF.

The chain combines TRBV14 with TRBJ1-4; the D gene is possibly TRBD1 (6 bases). CDR1 is SGHDN and CDR2 is FVKESK in the germline V gene. Trimming pared 4 bases from V and 16 bases from J, leaving 16 bases between. The CDR3 has 12 amino acids. For the CDR3, the DNA is TGTGCCAGCAGCCTCGGCAGGGGAGGACCGTTTTTT. This sequence encodes CASSLGRGGPFF.

The table lists this clonotype with a few counts. The chain is built from TRBV7-9 and TRBJ2-1; tentative D call: TRBD2 (6 bases). Germline-derived CDR1 and CDR2 are SEHNR and FQNEAQ (reference sequence). The CDR3 extends over 14 amino acids. Trimming took off 1 base at V and 6 bases at J, with 10 bases between the two ends. The CDR3 DNA follows: TGTGCCAGCAGCTTAGGGGGACTTTTCAATGAGCAGTTCTTC. Its protein product is CASSLGGLFNEQFF.

This clonotype occurred a few times. The J gene is TRBJ2-7, the V gene TRBV6-2 or TRBV6-3; D possibly corresponds to TRBD1 (5 bases). Trimming shortened V by 5 bases and J by 7 bases, and 12 bases separated the two germline ends. The CDR3 is made up of 12 amino acids. Germline V gene data show CDR1 as MNHEY and CDR2 as SVGEGT. The CDR3: CASSNSGREQYV. DNA for the CDR3: TGTGCCAGCAGTAATTCAGGGCGAGAGCAGTACGTC.

This rearrangement joins TRBV11-2 to TRBJ1-1, with D possibly being TRBD1 (6 bases). Per the germline V gene, CDR1 is SGHAT and CDR2 is FQNNGV. The CDR3 is 14 residues long. Between the trimmed V and J ends, which lost 8 bases and 7 bases, there was a span of 20 bases. CDR3 sequence: CASRDRGQNLEAFF. DNA for the CDR3: TGTGCCAGCCGCGATCGTGGACAGAATCTTGAAGCTTTCTTT.

With regard to this clonotype: A much larger clone is a single base away; this may be a read error. The V call is TRBV7-6, the J call TRBJ2-3; possibly TRBD2 for D (6 bases). CDR1 is SGHVS and CDR2 is FNYEAQ in the germline V gene. The length of the CDR3 is 14 residues. This CDR3 reads CASSFGGEADTRYF. The CDR3 DNA follows: TGTGCCAGCAGCTTCGGCGGGGAGGCAGATACGCGGTATTTT.

The J gene is TRBJ2-5, the V gene TRBV7-9, with D possibly being TRBD1 (6 bases). Trimming shortened V by 5 bases and J by 0 bases, and 13 bases separated the two germline ends. Germline V gene lookup returns CDR1 SEHNR and CDR2 FQNEAQ (reference sequence). CDR3 size: 15 residues. This CDR3 reads CASSERQVHQETQYF. The CDR3 DNA follows: TGTGCCAGCAGCGAAAGACAGGTCCACCAAGAGACCCAGTACTTC.

The chain has TRBV20-1 and TRBJ2-7; D is unresolved. Trimming shortened V by 6 bases and J by 3 bases, and 18 bases separated the two germline ends. Germline V gene lookup returns CDR1 DFQATT and CDR2 SNEGSKA (reference sequence). This CDR3 is 14 amino acids long. In DNA form, the CDR3 reads TGCAGTGCCGCACAGTTCCAGAGAAACTACGAGCAGTACGTC. It codes for CSAAQFQRNYEQYV.

Many counts were recorded for this clonotype. The chain carries TRBV7-9 and TRBJ2-1; D is ambiguous. The germline CDR1 and CDR2 sequences are SEHNR and FQNEAQ (reference sequence). The V gene lost 1 base and the J gene lost 3 bases, with 13 bases spanning the gap. The CDR3 extends over 16 amino acids. The CDR3 spells CASSLEVSGNYNEQFF. Here the CDR3 DNA reads TGTGCCAGCAGCTTAGAAGTTTCGGGTAACTACAATGAGCAGTTCTTC. Full variable domain (outside the CDR3, taken from reference TRBV7-9 and TRBJ2-1): DTGVSQNPRHKITKRGQNVTFRCDPISEHNRLYWYRQTLGQGPEFLTYFQNEAQLEKSRLLSDRFSAERPKGSFSTLEIQRTEQGDSAMYLCASSLEVSGNYNEQFFGPGTRLTVL.

There are a few counts of this clonotype. J is TRBJ1-2 and V is TRBV28; weak D call: TRBD1 (5 bases). Germline-derived CDR1 and CDR2 are MDHEN and SYDVKM. This CDR3 is 16 amino acids long. V was cut by 3 bases and J by 4 bases, with 18 bases left in between. The CDR3 loop is CASSLGLGGEAYGYTF. The CDR3 DNA reads TGTGCCAGCAGTTTGGGGTTGGGGGGAGAGGCCTATGGCTACACCTTC.

This clonotype is a singleton in its sample. The rearrangement links TRBV2 to TRBJ2-1, with 11 bases identical to TRBD1. This CDR3 is built from 16 residues. With V trimmed by 5 bases and J by 9 bases, 12 bases remained unmatched. From germline, CDR1 is SNHLY and CDR2 FYNNEI. The CDR3 DNA is TGTGCCAGCAGTCAAACGGGACAGGGGGATTACGGTGAGCAGTTCTTC. This encodes CASSQTGQGDYGEQFF.

The chain is built from TRBV6-5 and TRBJ2-7; no clear D. Trimming took 3 bases from V and 4 from J, leaving 10 bases between them. Per germline, CDR1 MNHEY and CDR2 SVGAGI. The CDR3 sequence is 13 residues long. The CDR3 loop is CASSYRNRYEQYF. DNA for the CDR3: TGTGCCAGCAGTTATCGCAACCGTTACGAGCAGTACTTC.

Turning to this clonotype: This may be a read error, as it is one base from a much larger clone. The chain employs TRBV6-5 and TRBJ1-2; tentatively, D is TRBD1 (6 bases). The germline gives CDR1 MNHEY, CDR2 SVGAGI. This CDR3 region has 13 residues. The CDR3 DNA sequence: TGTGTCAGCAGTTACGGACAGAACTATGGCTACACCTTC. Amino acids: CVSSYGQNYGYTF.

At least ten counts were recorded for this clonotype. The chain couples TRBV7-2 to TRBJ1-3; TRBD1 is a possible D gene (6 bases). Per the germline V gene, CDR1 is SGHTA and CDR2 is FQGNSA. Between the trimmed V and J ends, which lost 3 bases and 0 bases, there was a span of 15 bases. The CDR3 sequence is 17 residues long. CDR3 bases: TGTGCCAGCAGCTTCTCAGGACAGTTTAGCTCTGGAAACACCATATATTTT. It translates to CASSFSGQFSSGNTIYF.

This clonotype was detected only a few times. V and J are TRBV4-2 and TRBJ1-4, with 9 bases that match TRBD1. This CDR3 has 15 amino acids. Germline V gene sequence: CDR1 LGHNA, CDR2 YNFKEQ. V dropped 2 bases and J dropped 6; count of bases not matched to a gene: 4. This chain's CDR3 is CASSQKGTGHEKLFF. In DNA form, the CDR3 reads TGTGCCAGCAGCCAAAAGGGGACAGGGCATGAAAAACTGTTTTTT.

The chain has TRBV28 and TRBJ1-1; D gene ambiguous. V lost 8 bases and J 0 bases, leaving 7 bases between the germline ends. The CDR3 extends over 12 amino acids. The V gene's germline CDR1 is MDHEN and CDR2 SYDVKM. The CDR3 reads CASATLNTEAFF. CDR3 nucleotide sequence: TGTGCCAGCGCCACTTTGAACACTGAAGCTTTCTTT. Together with reference TRBV28 and TRBJ1-1, the CDR3 gives the full variable domain: DVKVTQSSRYLVKRTGEKVFLECVQDMDHENMFWYRQDPGLGLRLIYFSYDVKMKEKGDIPEGYSVSREKKERFSLILESASTNQTSMYLCASATLNTEAFFGQGTRLTVV.

By share, this clonotype counts as medium-sized. V gene TRBV7-3 combines with J gene TRBJ1-1, with D tentatively TRBD1 (5 bases). Trimming removed 2 bases at V and 1 base at J, with 8 bases between. The germline CDR1 and CDR2 sequences are SGHTA and FQGTGA. This CDR3 spans 14 amino acids. In DNA, the CDR3 is TGTGCCAGCAGCTTAGGGACCAGGAACACTGAAGCTTTCTTT. Its translation: CASSLGTRNTEAFF.

This chain connects TRBV2 to TRBJ2-7, with D uncertain. V dropped 8 bases and J dropped 3 bases, with 5 bases sitting between them. CDR3 size: 10 residues. Per germline, CDR1 SNHLY and CDR2 FYNNEI. The CDR3 loop is CASYLYEQYF. DNA for the CDR3: TGTGCCAGCTACCTCTACGAGCAGTACTTC.

This chain's CDR3 is CASSLDGGKVWDGYTF. The CDR3 DNA reads TGTGCCAGCAGCTTAGACGGGGGAAAAGTGTGGGATGGCTACACCTTC. The chain combines TRBV7-9 with TRBJ1-2, with D perhaps matching TRBD1 (5 bases). V shed 1 base and J shed 6 bases, with 18 bases lying between them. CDR1 and CDR2 from the germline V gene are SEHNR and FQNEAQ (reference sequence). The CDR3 consists of 16 residues.

This clonotype was found many times. At one of its ends the junction is not consistent with the germline gene, which may arise from a read error. The CDR3 is CASSLVRAPEAFF. The DNA of the CDR3 is TGTGCCAGCAGTTTAGTACGGGCACCTGAAGCATTCTTT. The genes are TRBV12-3 or TRBV12-4 and TRBJ1-1, with D hard to call. CDR3 size: 13 residues.

CDR3: CASSQEDGTYGYTF. The DNA for the CDR3 is TGTGCCAGCAGCCAGGAGGACGGAACATATGGCTACACCTTC. The chain uses TRBV4-2 and TRBJ1-2; D unresolved. V dropped 3 bases and J dropped 5 bases, with 13 bases sitting between them. This CDR3 has 14 amino acids. From germline, CDR1 is LGHNA and CDR2 YNFKEQ.

A single count supports this clonotype. A read error is possible here, since a much larger clone lies one base away. The J gene is TRBJ2-3, the V gene TRBV11-3; a weak D match, TRBD1 (5 bases). Germline CDR1 is SGHNT and CDR2 is YENEEA. The CDR3 consists of 13 residues. The chain's CDR3 is CANSSTDSYTQYF. The CDR3 bases are TGTGCCAACAGCTCCACCGACAGCTATACGCAGTATTTT.

V gene TRBV10-3 combines with J gene TRBJ2-2, with 11 bases lining up with TRBD2. Germline loops: CDR1 ENHRY, CDR2 SYGVKD. V shed 7 bases and J 2 bases; nucleotides not matched to a gene: 15. This CDR3 is 19 amino acids long. The CDR3 loop reads CAINKLAGAALQNTGELFF. The CDR3 DNA reads TGTGCCATCAACAAACTAGCGGGGGCCGCCCTACAAAACACCGGGGAGCTGTTTTTT.

This clonotype was seen more than once but under ten times. An end of the junction does not agree with germline; a read error may underlie this. CDR3 region: CATSRERVGETNEQFF. CDR3 nucleotide sequence: TGTGCCACCAGCCGAGAACGGGTAGGGGAAACCAATGAGCAGTTCTTC. The gene calls are TRBV15 and TRBJ2-1; TRBD1 might be the D (5 bases). CDR3 length: 16 amino acids. CDR1 is LNHNV, CDR2 YYDKDF, per germline (reference sequence). The full variable domain, completed using reference TRBV15 and TRBJ2-1, is DAMVIQNPRYQVTQFGKPVTLSCSQTLNHNVMYWYQQKSSQAPKLLFHYYDKDFNNEADTPDNFQSRRPNTSFCFLDIRSPGLGDTAMYLCATSRERVGETNEQFFGPGTRLTVL.